This is a list of T cell receptor beta chains from one sample in a study of control samples from healthy donors and cancer patients. Profiling relied on immunoSEQ multiplex PCR, and the TCRdb table lists in-frame clones only, not all of them. This table holds more than 110,000 clones, about 88% found once. The specimen was blood. The receptor source for this set is a woman younger than 45 in good health. Each CDR3 is given with its conserved first and last residue. Fields, in order: V gene, clone size, J gene, D gene, CDR3 protein, CDR3 DNA. D genes are given only for firm matches. Size tells how often a clone was seen (once, few, many) or the class of an expanded clone, and some rows leave it out.

>TRBV5-1|once|TRBJ2-7|TRBD1
CASSPGQGFSSSYEQYF
TGCGCCAGCAGCCCGGGACAGGGATTTTCCAGCTCCTACGAGCAGTACTTC
>TRBV6-6|.|TRBJ2-7|.
CASSSSWGDEQYF
TGTGCCAGCAGCTCAAGTTGGGGGGACGAGCAGTACTTC
>TRBV7-9|.|TRBJ1-1|.
CASSLEAGFSSLAFF
TGTGCCAGCAGCTTAGAGGCAGGTTTTTCGTCTTTGGCTTTCTTT
>TRBV5-5|.|TRBJ1-6|.
CASSLDGNSPLHF
TGTGCCAGCAGCTTGGACGGAAATTCACCCCTCCACTTT
>TRBV19|.|TRBJ1-1|.
CATRSRGENTEAFF
TGTGCCACCAGGTCAAGGGGGGAGAACACTGAAGCTTTCTTT
>TRBV5-1|once|TRBJ2-3|.
CASSLRGAGTDTQYF
TGCGCCAGCAGCCTCCGGGGGGCGGGCACAGATACGCAGTATTTT
>TRBV18|.|TRBJ2-7|.
CASSPLSIVGYEQYF
TGTGCCAGCTCACCACTTAGTATCGTCGGCTACGAGCAGTACTTC
>TRBV5-1|.|TRBJ2-7|.
CASSPGQIYEQYF
TGCGCCAGCAGCCCGGGACAAATCTACGAGCAGTACTTC
>TRBV5-1|.|TRBJ2-1|TRBD2
CASSSPGRAGHEQFF
TGCGCCAGCAGCTCTCCCGGGAGGGCCGGTCATGAGCAGTTCTTC
>TRBV5-1|.|TRBJ2-5|.
CASSLGGPPPWTQYF
TGCGCCAGCAGCTTGGGGGGGCCGCCTCCATGGACCCAGTACTTC
>TRBV12-3/TRBV12-4|.|TRBJ2-7|.
CASRKGGVNEQYF
TGTGCCAGCAGAAAAGGTGGGGTTAACGAGCAGTACTTC
>TRBV29-1|.|TRBJ1-1|.
CSVVGMNTEAFF
TGCAGCGTTGTTGGGATGAACACTGAAGCTTTCTTT
>TRBV27|.|TRBJ2-5|.
CASSRQRLDETQYF
TGTGCCAGCAGTAGACAAAGACTAGATGAGACCCAGTACTTC
>TRBV5-5|.|TRBJ1-4|TRBD1
CASSPNRGGNEKLFF
TGTGCCAGCAGCCCCAACAGGGGAGGTAATGAAAAACTGTTTTTT
>TRBV6-5|.|TRBJ1-1|.
CASSRAGDTEAFF
TGTGCCAGTTCTCGAGCAGGGGACACTGAAGCTTTCTTT
>TRBV5-6|.|TRBJ1-3|.
CASSFSWVDSGNTIYF
TGTGCCAGCAGCTTTTCTTGGGTGGACTCTGGAAACACCATATATTTT
>TRBV7-9|.|TRBJ2-1|.
CASSLGRNEQFF
TGTGCCAGCAGCTTAGGGCGGAATGAGCAGTTCTTC
>TRBV14|.|TRBJ2-1|TRBD2
CASSPLGLAGGSYNEQFF
TGTGCCAGCAGCCCGCTGGGACTAGCGGGAGGGTCCTACAATGAGCAGTTCTTC
>TRBV5-1|.|TRBJ2-3|.
CASSSNRSPGRPLSTDTQYF
TGCGCCAGCAGCTCCAACAGGAGCCCTGGGCGGCCCCTCTCCACAGATACGCAGTATTTT
>TRBV10-2|.|TRBJ1-5|TRBD1
CASRETGSNQPQHF
TGCGCCAGCAGAGAGACAGGGTCCAATCAGCCCCAGCATTTT
>TRBV19|once|TRBJ1-1|.
CASTPSWAAEGAFF
TGTGCCAGTACCCCCTCTTGGGCCGCGGAGGGAGCTTTCTTT
>TRBV29-1|.|TRBJ2-5|.
CSAQDSGETQYF
TGCAGCGCCCAAGACAGTGGCGAGACCCAGTACTTC
>TRBV27|.|TRBJ1-2|.
CASKPWQGYGYTF
TGTGCCAGCAAGCCGTGGCAGGGCTATGGCTACACCTTC
>TRBV5-4|.|TRBJ2-1|.
CASGLGFSRNEQFF
TGTGCCAGCGGCCTTGGGTTCTCTCGGAATGAGCAGTTCTTC
>TRBV5-1|.|TRBJ1-4|.
CASSLGDRATNEKLFF
TGCGCCAGCAGCTTGGGAGACAGAGCAACTAATGAAAAACTGTTTTTT
>TRBV21-1|.|TRBJ2-3|.
CASSRPGTGVEDTQYF
TGTGCCAGCAGCCGTCCCGGGACAGGGGTGGAAGATACGCAGTATTTT
>TRBV10-2|once|TRBJ1-2|.
CASRLSGGGHYGYTF
TGCGCCAGCCGCCTTTCAGGCGGGGGGCACTATGGCTACACCTTC
>TRBV2|.|TRBJ2-5|TRBD2
CASASGETQYF
TGTGCCAGCGCTAGCGGAGAGACCCAGTACTTC
>TRBV28|.|TRBJ2-1|.
CASSLAGAYDEQFF
TGTGCCAGCAGTTTGGCGGGGGCGTATGATGAGCAGTTCTTC
>TRBV19|.|TRBJ1-4|.
CATERGEKLFF
TGTGCCACCGAAAGGGGGGAAAAACTGTTTTTT
>TRBV25-1|.|TRBJ2-2|TRBD1
CASSMGQGLGELFF
TGTGCCAGCAGTATGGGACAGGGATTAGGGGAGCTGTTTTTT
>TRBV13|.|TRBJ1-3|.
CASSHNSLEGSGNTIYF
TGTGCCAGCAGCCATAATTCCCTCGAGGGGTCTGGAAACACCATATATTTT
>TRBV14|.|TRBJ1-1|.
CASSQVGGSGRRVDTEAFF
TGTGCCAGCAGCCAAGTAGGCGGTTCGGGCAGACGGGTCGACACTGAAGCTTTCTTT
>TRBV29-1|.|TRBJ1-1|.
CSVAHWGTEAFF
TGCAGCGTGGCCCACTGGGGCACTGAAGCTTTCTTT
>TRBV11-2|.|TRBJ2-7|.
CASSARKIPYEQYF
TGTGCCAGCAGCGCGAGGAAAATCCCCTACGAGCAGTACTTC
>TRBV7-2|.|TRBJ2-3|.
CASSLTSSPYIRTDTQYF
TGTGCCAGCAGCTTAACTAGTTCACCCTATATACGCACAGATACGCAGTATTTT
>TRBV28|.|TRBJ1-1|.
CASMDSQNTEAFF
TGTGCCAGCATGGACAGTCAAAACACTGAAGCTTTCTTT
>TRBV5-1|.|TRBJ2-3|.
CASSLGDSTDTQYF
TGCGCCAGCAGCTTGGGGGACAGCACAGATACGCAGTATTTT
>TRBV5-1|.|TRBJ2-7|.
CASSSSGEGDEQYF
TGCGCCAGCAGCTCCTCGGGAGAGGGAGACGAGCAGTACTTC
>TRBV5-5|.|TRBJ1-5|.
CASSLREGLNQPQHF
TGTGCCAGCAGCTTAAGGGAGGGACTAAATCAGCCCCAGCATTTT
>TRBV5-1|.|TRBJ1-3|.
CASSINPGNTIYF
TGCGCCAGCAGCATAAATCCTGGAAACACCATATATTTT
>TRBV4-2|.|TRBJ1-5|.
CASSQAVSGEKQPQHF
TGTGCCAGCAGCCAAGCAGTGTCAGGGGAGAAACAGCCCCAGCATTTT
>TRBV5-8|.|TRBJ1-1|.
CASSLGRLNTEAFF
TGTGCCAGCAGCTTGGGCAGGTTGAACACTGAAGCTTTCTTT
>TRBV19|.|TRBJ1-4|.
CASSMGTVNEKLFF
TGTGCCAGTAGTATGGGGACCGTGAATGAAAAACTGTTTTTT
>TRBV7-9|.|TRBJ2-6|.
CASSFISGANVLTF
TGTGCCAGCAGCTTCATCTCTGGGGCCAACGTCCTGACTTTC
>TRBV19|.|TRBJ2-5|TRBD2
CASSIGASGRETQYF
TGTGCCAGTAGTATAGGCGCGAGCGGGAGGGAGACCCAGTACTTC
>TRBV28|.|TRBJ2-7|.
CASSLAGPTLSYEQYF
TGTGCCAGCAGTTTAGCGGGACCGACGTTATCCTACGAGCAGTACTTC
>TRBV19|many|TRBJ1-1|.
CASSPPGGQGKAEAFF
TGTGCCAGTAGTCCCCCCGGGGGGCAGGGGAAGGCTGAAGCTTTCTTT
>TRBV6-1|.|TRBJ1-4|TRBD1
CASSEGTGITEKLFF
TGTGCCAGCAGTGAAGGGACAGGTATAACGGAAAAACTGTTTTTT
>TRBV12-3/TRBV12-4|once|TRBJ1-6|.
CASSLTERRALHF
TGTGCCAGCAGTTTGACAGAGAGAAGGGCCCTCCACTTT
>TRBV5-1|.|TRBJ2-5|.
CASGPRGGRETQYF
TGCGCCAGCGGCCCTAGGGGCGGGCGGGAGACCCAGTACTTC
>TRBV7-9|.|TRBJ1-4|.
CASSSTASNEKLFF
TGTGCCAGCAGCTCGACAGCCAGTAATGAAAAACTGTTTTTT
>TRBV28|.|TRBJ1-2|TRBD1
CATEQGDYYGYTF
TGTGCCACTGAACAGGGGGACTACTATGGCTACACCTTC
>TRBV12-3/TRBV12-4|.|TRBJ2-1|.
CASSPHNEQFF
TGTGCCAGCAGTCCGCACAATGAGCAGTTCTTC
>TRBV5-5|.|TRBJ2-7|.
CASSLAGEPYEQYF
TGTGCCAGCAGCTTGGCCGGCGAACCTTACGAGCAGTACTTC
>TRBV7-9|.|TRBJ1-3|.
CATPQGTFGAPIYF
TGTGCCACCCCGCAGGGAACCTTCGGGGCCCCCATATATTTT
>TRBV19|.|TRBJ2-1|.
CASSSRGSGSYNEQFF
TGTGCCAGTAGTTCCCGGGGTAGCGGCTCCTACAATGAGCAGTTCTTC